Sequencing of this T cell receptor (beta chain) was carried out in a study of control samples from healthy donors and cancer patients. Sequenced by immunoSEQ multiplex PCR; TCRdb stores in-frame clones only, minus some. The sample carries about 120,000 clones, over 90% recorded once. This CDR3 has 12 amino acids. The V and J ends lost 6 bases and 10 bases respectively, with 16 bases between them. CDR1 is SGDLS, CDR2 YYNGEE, per germline. The sample taken for sequencing was blood. The chain links TRBV9 to TRBJ1-2, with a weak D call TRBD1 (5 bases). The TCR originated in a man younger than 40 in good health. Here the CDR3 reads CASNKGREAYTF. The CDR3 DNA reads TGTGCCAGCAACAAGGGCAGGGAAGCCTACACCTTC.